What follows describes a single T cell receptor (beta chain). Its antigen is unknown. From germline, CDR1 is SGDLS and CDR2 YYNGEE. This CDR3 contains 13 residues. Trimming left V 2 bases short and J 6 bases short, with 10 bases between. TCRdb reprocessed the reads with MiXCR, giving one entry per CDR3 protein. The profile shows about 830,000 distinct CDR3 sequences, around a third of them singletons. The data were taken from a study of T cell repertoires in cytomegalovirus infection. Study-level background: Based on public TCR beta signatures, there were indications of CMV infection and of a matching HLA type. Study findings and constraints: The study found HLA-C-restricted CMV-specific TCR beta clonotypes dominating the ex vivo response.

Material: cultured CD8+ T cells from PBMCs, obtained from culture after CMV antigen stimulation. The sequence derives from a human donor in good health (CMV status not recorded). Some clones in this sample may be carry-over from other donors' samples. The chain employs TRBV9 and TRBJ2-3, with a tentative D call TRBD1 (5 bases). CDR3 sequence: CASSVGHKDTQYF. The CDR3 DNA follows: TGTGCCAGCAGCGTGGGGCACAAGGATACGCAGTATTTT.